This is a list of T cell receptor beta chains from one sample in a study of CD8 T cells in Susac syndrome. TCRdb re-analysed the immunoSEQ multiplex PCR reads in MiXCR, keeping a single row per CDR3 protein. The profile shows 200,000 to 250,000 distinct CDR3 sequences, about 94% of them singletons. The sample consisted of CD4+ T cells from PBMCs. The receptors come from a human donor with Susac syndrome. Each CDR3 is given with its conserved first and last residue. Each record gives: clone size, V gene, J gene, D gene, CDR3 DNA, CDR3 protein. A D gene is named only where the DNA matches it firmly. The size of a clone is reported for some rows only, either as once, few or many, or as a class for expanded clones.

.	TRBV7-6	TRBJ1-5	.	TGTGCCAGCAGCCGGGCGGGGTCGGGTCAGCCCCAGCATTTT	CASSRAGSGQPQHF
.	TRBV5-1	TRBJ1-1	TRBD1	TGCGCCAGCAGCTTCGGACAGGAGAACACTGAAGCTTTCTTT	CASSFGQENTEAFF
.	TRBV30	TRBJ1-2	.	TGTGCCTTCAGGAACGTGCAGGGCTACACCTTC	CAFRNVQGYTF
.	TRBV24-1	TRBJ2-2	TRBD1	TGTGCCACCAGTGATCCAGGGGGCAAGGGGCCCGGGGAGCTGTTTTTT	CATSDPGGKGPGELFF
.	TRBV6-1	TRBJ2-2	.	TGTGCCAGCAGTGTTACAGGGAATGGCGGGGAGCTGTTTTTT	CASSVTGNGGELFF
.	TRBV9	TRBJ1-5	TRBD1	TGTGCCAGCAGCCCAGGAAAAGACAGGGGAAGCAATCAGCCCCAGCATTTT	CASSPGKDRGSNQPQHF
.	TRBV6-2/TRBV6-3	TRBJ1-1	.	TGTGCCAGCAGTTATGGCAGGGACACTGAAGCTTTCTTT	CASSYGRDTEAFF
.	TRBV9	TRBJ1-6	.	TGTGCCAGCAGCGTAGCTGGACAGTGGGGTTCACCCCTCCACTTT	CASSVAGQWGSPLHF
.	TRBV20-1	TRBJ1-4	.	TGCAGTGCTCCCCTTTTCTTGAGGGCTAATGAAAAACTGTTTTTT	CSAPLFLRANEKLFF
.	TRBV29-1	TRBJ2-7	TRBD1	TGCAGCGCTGGGACAGGGTTGGGGGAGCAGTACTTC	CSAGTGLGEQYF
once	TRBV27	TRBJ1-1	.	TGTGCCAGCAGTTTATCGACGCGGGTCAACGCTTTCTTT	CASSLSTRVNAFF
.	TRBV29-1	TRBJ1-1	.	TGCAGCGTTGGCTCAGGCTTCGCCGCATCTAACACTGAAGTTTTCTTT	CSVGSGFAASNTEVFF
once	TRBV10-2	TRBJ1-1	.	TGCGCCAGCCTGAGCGGGAGGGACACTGAAGCTTTCTTT	CASLSGRDTEAFF
.	TRBV7-2	TRBJ1-6	TRBD1	TGTGCCAGCAGCCGACAGGGGGCGGATTCACCCCTCCACTTT	CASSRQGADSPLHF